Listed below are T cell receptor beta chains from one sample, sequenced in a study of T cell repertoires in ileal Crohn's disease. Sequencing used immunoSEQ multiplex PCR; TCRdb keeps in-frame clones, though not all of them. Of around 15,000 clones listed, over 70% are singletons. Specimen: ileal tissue. These TCRs come from an adult with Crohn's disease. Each CDR3 is given with its conserved first and last residue. Fields, in order: CDR3 protein, CDR3 DNA, V gene, clone size, D gene, J gene. The D gene is left open where the match is weak. Expanded clones are given a class, and other clones once, few, many or no size at all.

cdr3_aa: CASSSGLVQETQYF; cdr3_nt: TGTGCCAGCAGCTCAGGACTCGTCCAAGAGACCCAGTACTTC; v_call: TRBV7-9; clone_size: .; d_call: .; j_call: TRBJ2-5
cdr3_aa: CASSGTGLDTGELFF; cdr3_nt: TGCGCCAGCAGCGGGACGGGACTTGACACCGGGGAGCTGTTTTTT; v_call: TRBV5-1; clone_size: .; d_call: .; j_call: TRBJ2-2
cdr3_aa: CASSEGPDTQYF; cdr3_nt: TGTGCCAGCAGTGAAGGCCCAGATACGCAGTATTTT; v_call: TRBV6-1; clone_size: .; d_call: .; j_call: TRBJ2-3
cdr3_aa: CASSPSPETQYF; cdr3_nt: TGTGCCAGCTCACCAAGCCCAGAGACCCAGTACTTC; v_call: TRBV18; clone_size: once; d_call: .; j_call: TRBJ2-5
cdr3_aa: CASSFRTSGRAPTQETQYF; cdr3_nt: TGTGCCAGCAGCTTCCGGACTAGCGGGAGGGCCCCGACACAAGAGACCCAGTACTTC; v_call: TRBV7-8; clone_size: .; d_call: TRBD2; j_call: TRBJ2-5
cdr3_aa: CATRRQDRYNEQFF; cdr3_nt: TGTGCCACCCGACGGCAGGATCGATACAATGAGCAGTTCTTC; v_call: TRBV19; clone_size: .; d_call: .; j_call: TRBJ2-1
cdr3_aa: CASSFKQGYDGYTF; cdr3_nt: TGTGCCAGCAGCTTTAAACAGGGGTACGATGGCTACACCTTC; v_call: TRBV5-6; clone_size: .; d_call: TRBD1; j_call: TRBJ1-2
cdr3_aa: CASSSRTGRTDTQYF; cdr3_nt: TGTGCCAGCAGCTCCCGGACAGGGAGGACAGATACGCAGTATTTT; v_call: TRBV9; clone_size: .; d_call: TRBD1; j_call: TRBJ2-3
cdr3_aa: CATSRDLGTAVLAFF; cdr3_nt: TGTGCCACCAGCAGAGATCTAGGGACAGCCGTTTTAGCTTTCTTT; v_call: TRBV15; clone_size: medium-sized; d_call: TRBD1; j_call: TRBJ1-1
cdr3_aa: CASSLDGGSSYNEQFF; cdr3_nt: TGTGCCAGCAGCTTAGATGGCGGAAGCTCCTACAATGAGCAGTTCTTC; v_call: TRBV7-2; clone_size: .; d_call: .; j_call: TRBJ2-1
cdr3_aa: CASSLGQGGNQPQHF; cdr3_nt: TGTGCCAGCAGCCTAGGACAGGGAGGGAATCAGCCCCAGCATTTT; v_call: TRBV5-8; clone_size: .; d_call: TRBD1; j_call: TRBJ1-5
cdr3_aa: CASSSLDRGLIGELFF; cdr3_nt: TGTGCCAGCAGCTCACTGGACAGGGGGCTTATTGGGGAGCTGTTTTTT; v_call: TRBV5-6; clone_size: .; d_call: TRBD1; j_call: TRBJ2-2
cdr3_aa: CASSTDRGPSNQPQHF; cdr3_nt: TGTGCCAGCAGCACCGACAGGGGCCCTTCCAATCAGCCCCAGCATTTT; v_call: TRBV5-6; clone_size: once; d_call: TRBD1; j_call: TRBJ1-5
cdr3_aa: CASSASSRGPNTGELFF; cdr3_nt: TGTGCCAGCAGCGCATCCTCGCGGGGCCCGAACACCGGGGAGCTGTTTTTT; v_call: TRBV9; clone_size: .; d_call: .; j_call: TRBJ2-2
cdr3_aa: CASSVAPDYNSPLHF; cdr3_nt: TGTGCCAGCAGTGTGGCGCCGGATTATAATTCACCCCTCCACTTT; v_call: TRBV2; clone_size: .; d_call: .; j_call: TRBJ1-6
cdr3_aa: CASSAGQSYGYTF; cdr3_nt: TGTGCCAGCAGTGCCGGACAGTCCTATGGCTACACCTTC; v_call: TRBV25-1; clone_size: .; d_call: .; j_call: TRBJ1-2
cdr3_aa: CASSQDKGVLTEAFF; cdr3_nt: TGCGCCAGCAGCCAAGATAAGGGGGTTTTAACTGAAGCTTTCTTT; v_call: TRBV4-3; clone_size: few; d_call: .; j_call: TRBJ1-1
cdr3_aa: CASSLRTGGTEAFF; cdr3_nt: TGCGCCAGCAGCCTCCGGACAGGGGGAACTGAAGCTTTCTTT; v_call: TRBV5-1; clone_size: few; d_call: TRBD1; j_call: TRBJ1-1
cdr3_aa: CASSTGPTPEKLFF; cdr3_nt: TGTGCCAGCAGTACGGGACCGACTCCAGAAAAACTGTTTTTT; v_call: TRBV6-6; clone_size: .; d_call: .; j_call: TRBJ1-4
cdr3_aa: CASSKGGQTNSPLHF; cdr3_nt: TGCGCCAGCAGCAAGGGGGGACAGACAAATTCACCCCTCCACTTT; v_call: TRBV5-1; clone_size: few; d_call: TRBD1; j_call: TRBJ1-6
cdr3_aa: CASSLVLGDAGELFF; cdr3_nt: TGTGCCAGCAGCTTAGTCCTAGGAGACGCCGGGGAGCTGTTTTTT; v_call: TRBV7-9; clone_size: .; d_call: .; j_call: TRBJ2-2
cdr3_aa: CASSRDRDYGYTF; cdr3_nt: TGTGCCAGCAGTCGGGACAGGGACTATGGCTACACCTTC; v_call: TRBV6-5; clone_size: .; d_call: TRBD1; j_call: TRBJ1-2
cdr3_aa: CASSQDQTSNYGYTF; cdr3_nt: TGTGCCAGCAGCCAAGATCAGACTAGTAACTATGGCTACACCTTC; v_call: TRBV4-2; clone_size: once; d_call: .; j_call: TRBJ1-2
cdr3_aa: CASSLPWQGGTDTQYF; cdr3_nt: TGTGCCAGCAGCTTACCGTGGCAGGGGGGGACAGATACGCAGTATTTT; v_call: TRBV7-2; clone_size: once; d_call: .; j_call: TRBJ2-3
cdr3_aa: CASSEVPLNTEAFF; cdr3_nt: TGTGCCAGCAGTGAAGTGCCCCTGAACACTGAAGCTTTCTTT; v_call: TRBV2; clone_size: medium-sized; d_call: .; j_call: TRBJ1-1
cdr3_aa: CATSRDLDKEQFF; cdr3_nt: TGTGCCACCAGCAGAGACCTGGATAAGGAGCAGTTCTTC; v_call: TRBV15; clone_size: .; d_call: .; j_call: TRBJ2-1
cdr3_aa: CASSQLQDTEAFF; cdr3_nt: TGTGCCAGCTCACAATTACAGGACACTGAAGCTTTCTTT; v_call: TRBV18; clone_size: .; d_call: .; j_call: TRBJ1-1
cdr3_aa: CASSYVGVPMNTEAFF; cdr3_nt: TGTGCCAGCAGTTACGTGGGAGTACCTATGAACACTGAAGCTTTCTTT; v_call: TRBV6-6; clone_size: once; d_call: .; j_call: TRBJ1-1
cdr3_aa: CASSVQGVGSPLHF; cdr3_nt: TGTGCCAGCAGCGTACAGGGGGTAGGTTCACCCCTCCACTTT; v_call: TRBV7-3; clone_size: .; d_call: TRBD1; j_call: TRBJ1-6
cdr3_aa: CASSSSGGYGYTF; cdr3_nt: TGTGCCAGCAGCTCAAGCGGGGGGTATGGCTACACCTTC; v_call: TRBV7-2; clone_size: .; d_call: .; j_call: TRBJ1-2
cdr3_aa: CASSSPAGGDNEQFF; cdr3_nt: TGTGCCAGCAGCTCTCCAGCGGGAGGAGACAATGAGCAGTTCTTC; v_call: TRBV11-3; clone_size: .; d_call: TRBD2; j_call: TRBJ2-1
cdr3_aa: CASSLWQGQETQYF; cdr3_nt: TGCGCCAGCAGCTTGTGGCAGGGCCAAGAGACCCAGTACTTC; v_call: TRBV5-1; clone_size: .; d_call: .; j_call: TRBJ2-5
cdr3_aa: CASSQDQSREGGKPQHF; cdr3_nt: TGCGCCAGCAGCCAAGATCAAAGCAGGGAAGGGGGGAAGCCCCAGCATTTT; v_call: TRBV4-3; clone_size: few; d_call: .; j_call: TRBJ1-5
cdr3_aa: CAWSGQGQQPQHF; cdr3_nt: TGTGCCTGGAGTGGGCAGGGCCAACAGCCCCAGCATTTT; v_call: TRBV30; clone_size: .; d_call: .; j_call: TRBJ1-5
cdr3_aa: CASSHTIFGGVADTQYF; cdr3_nt: TGCGCCAGCAGCCATACAATCTTCGGGGGGGTCGCAGATACGCAGTATTTT; v_call: TRBV5-1; clone_size: .; d_call: TRBD2; j_call: TRBJ2-3
cdr3_aa: CAISRGENTEAFF; cdr3_nt: TGTGCCATCAGTAGGGGGGAGAACACTGAAGCTTTCTTT; v_call: TRBV10-3; clone_size: few; d_call: .; j_call: TRBJ1-1
cdr3_aa: CASSLVALSGTDTQYF; cdr3_nt: TGTGCCAGCAGCTTAGTTGCGCTCTCAGGCACAGATACGCAGTATTTT; v_call: TRBV11-2; clone_size: once; d_call: .; j_call: TRBJ2-3
cdr3_aa: CASSQQGAYDGYTF; cdr3_nt: TGTGCCAGCAGCCAACAGGGGGCGTATGATGGCTACACCTTC; v_call: TRBV5-6; clone_size: few; d_call: TRBD1; j_call: TRBJ1-2
cdr3_aa: CASSPQGAGSDSPLHF; cdr3_nt: TGTGCCAGCAGCCCGCAGGGAGCGGGTTCTGATTCACCCCTCCACTTT; v_call: TRBV7-2; clone_size: .; d_call: .; j_call: TRBJ1-6
cdr3_aa: CASSPPVQGALTGGYTF; cdr3_nt: TGTGCCAGCTCACCACCGGTGCAGGGGGCGTTAACGGGTGGCTACACCTTC; v_call: TRBV18; clone_size: .; d_call: TRBD1; j_call: TRBJ1-2
cdr3_aa: CASSEGRVWEQYF; cdr3_nt: TGTGCCAGCAGTGAAGGCAGGGTGTGGGAGCAGTACTTC; v_call: TRBV2; clone_size: .; d_call: .; j_call: TRBJ2-7
cdr3_aa: CASSLDGGYEAFF; cdr3_nt: TGTGCCAGCAGCTTGGACGGGGGGTATGAAGCTTTCTTT; v_call: TRBV5-6; clone_size: few; d_call: .; j_call: TRBJ1-1
cdr3_aa: CAWTLWGRDTGELFF; cdr3_nt: TGTGCCTGGACACTATGGGGGAGGGACACCGGGGAGCTGTTTTTT; v_call: TRBV30; clone_size: .; d_call: TRBD2; j_call: TRBJ2-2
cdr3_aa: CASSDLSRGNEQFF; cdr3_nt: TGTGCCAGCAGCGACCTATCGCGGGGTAATGAGCAGTTCTTC; v_call: TRBV11-3; clone_size: .; d_call: .; j_call: TRBJ2-1